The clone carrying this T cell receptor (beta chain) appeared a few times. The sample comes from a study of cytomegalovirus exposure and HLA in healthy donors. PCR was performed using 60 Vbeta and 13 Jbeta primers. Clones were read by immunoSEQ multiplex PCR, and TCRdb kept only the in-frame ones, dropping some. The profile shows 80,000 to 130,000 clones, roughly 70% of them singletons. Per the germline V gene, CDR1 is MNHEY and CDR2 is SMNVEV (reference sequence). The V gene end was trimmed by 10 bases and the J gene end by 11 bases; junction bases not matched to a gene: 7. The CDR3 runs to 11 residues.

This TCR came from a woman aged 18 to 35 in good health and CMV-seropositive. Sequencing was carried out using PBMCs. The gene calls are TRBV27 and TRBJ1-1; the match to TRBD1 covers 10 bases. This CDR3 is CAIPDRGRAFF. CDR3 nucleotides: TGTGCCATCCCTGACAGGGGGCGGGCTTTCTTT.